This TCR beta chain was sequenced during a study of shared clonotypes between healthy human individuals. Some clones are missing from TCRdb's copy, which holds only in-frame ones; the method was immunoSEQ multiplex PCR. The table lists approximately 640,000 clones, roughly 91% of them singletons. Germline V lookup: CDR1 SGHTA, CDR2 FQGNSA. V was pared by 1 base and J by 11 bases, with 10 bases of the junction left unmatched. There are 15 residues in the CDR3. The chain recombines TRBV7-2 with TRBJ2-4, with 8 bases aligning to TRBD1. The source material was memory CD8+ T cells from PBMCs. As to subset: CD45RO+ cells pooled with CCR7-negative TemRA cells. This sequence originates from a man in his late teens or twenties in good health. Some clones in this sample may be carry-over from other donors' samples. The CDR3 DNA sequence: TGTGCCAGCAGCTTAGTCCAGGGGGCCCCACGGGTTCAGTACTTC. Amino acid sequence: CASSLVQGAPRVQYF.